This TCR beta chain appears in the sequencing data of a study of beta chain features in type 1 diabetes. The authors reverse transcribed all of the isolated RNA, so sequencing captured expressed TCRB transcripts. Libraries were prepared by immunoSEQ multiplex PCR; TCRdb keeps only in-frame clonotypes and omits some of them. The table records approximately 730,000 clones, 13% of them present only once. There was one heparinised blood draw per donor, averaging approximately 120 mL. With 0 bases removed from V and 6 bases from J, the gap between germline ends came to 7 bases. The CDR3 covers 13 residues. Per germline, CDR1 LNHDA and CDR2 SQIVND (reference sequence). Broader study findings: TCRB CDR3s from Type 1 diabetes patients were moderately but significantly shorter in all four CD4+ subsets. Researchers caution that PCR might favor shorter templates, equally among patients and controls.

Worth noting for this clone: No antigen is known for it.

This clonotype originated in a man aged 18 to 35 with type 1 diabetes. The V and J genes are TRBV19 and TRBJ2-3; D is unclear. Material for sequencing was naive CD4+ T cells from blood. This chain's CDR3 is CASSIETADTQYF. The DNA of the CDR3 is TGTGCCAGTAGTATAGAGACGGCGGATACGCAGTATTTT.